This entry describes one T cell receptor (beta chain). Its specific antigen is unknown. Per-base quality was not reported, and no clone a single base away is much larger than it. These data originate in a study of CD8 T cells in Susac syndrome (dated by TCRdb to the late 2010s). Describing the broader study: Whether CD8+ T cell activation and differentiation in Susac syndrome was antigen driven was tested using repertoire sequencing.

V lost 2 bases and J lost 6 bases, and the count of bases not matched to a germline gene is 3. The CDR3 spans 13 residues, from the cysteine through the phenylalanine. The read is trimmed to its CDR3 DNA, 39 bases read in frame from base 1. For CDR1 and CDR2, the germline V gene (reference sequence) lists SEHNR and FQNEAQ. Peripheral blood CD8+ and CD4+ T cells from healthy donors, Susac syndrome patients and multiple sclerosis patients were profiled by high-throughput TCR beta sequencing. Healthy donors were included as age- and sex-matched controls. CD8+ TEMRA cells were enriched by FACS, while bulk CD8+ and CD4+ T cells were purified by magnetic negative isolation. Blood was collected in EDTA tubes and processed within 24 hours, with PBMCs isolated through density gradient centrifugation. PBMCs destined for TCR sequencing were cryopreserved in liquid nitrogen and later thawed in a 37 °C water bath. Purity of sorted or isolated CD4+, CD8+ and CD8+ TEMRA cells was at least 90%.

RNA was extracted using the RNeasy kit, and about 0.45 to 1 ug of the RNA was reverse transcribed with random hexamers. TCR beta CDR3 regions were amplified with the immunoSEQ multiplex PCR assay covering 54 Vbeta and 13 Jbeta segments. PCR amplification bias was corrected by using a synthetic template baseline for primer optimization and computational correction. The authors' pipeline ran thus. Reads were annotated to V, D and J genes according to IMGT and were analyzed with immunoSEQ Analyzer, with only productive sequences retained. Clonality was computed as one minus Shannon entropy normalized by log2 of the number of productive unique sequences. For each patient and control, public and private clones were evaluated within the 100 most prevalent clones. Clones were defined as Susac-specific when absent from the healthy and MS cohorts, from roughly 1,100 published viral clones and from other ImmuneACCESS disease sequences. The raw public reads went through TCRdb reprocessing: fastp at Q25, MiXCR clone calling, in-frame beta chains kept. When rows share a CDR3 protein, they turn into one entry using the most common DNA and genes. TCRdb assigned the V and J calls; the authors' analysis was not used. The sample table holds about 200,000 distinct CDR3 sequences, of which about 94% were seen once. 0.1% of the sample comes from the top ten.

What the work shows at the level of the full study, not this receptor alone: The study acknowledged that relatively few individuals were included in the TCR sequencing and HLA analysis.

The sequence is built from TRBV7-9 and TRBJ2-5; 7 junctional bases match TRBD2. Input material: CD4+ T cells from PBMCs. The source is a human donor in good health. The CDR3 region has the sequence CASSLHSGKTQYF. The base sequence is TGTGCCAGCAGCTTACACAGCGGGAAGACCCAGTACTTC.